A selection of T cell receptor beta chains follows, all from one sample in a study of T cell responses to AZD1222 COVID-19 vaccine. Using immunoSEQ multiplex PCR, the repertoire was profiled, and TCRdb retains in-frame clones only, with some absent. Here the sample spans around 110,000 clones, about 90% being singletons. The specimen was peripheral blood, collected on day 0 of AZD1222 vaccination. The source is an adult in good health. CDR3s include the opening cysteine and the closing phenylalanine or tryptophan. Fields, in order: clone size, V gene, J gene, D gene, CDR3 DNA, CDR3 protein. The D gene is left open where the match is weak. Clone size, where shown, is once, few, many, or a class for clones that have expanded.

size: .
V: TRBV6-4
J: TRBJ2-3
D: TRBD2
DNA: TGTGCCAGCAGTGACTCGACTAGCCCCACAGATACGCAGTATTTT
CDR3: CASSDSTSPTDTQYF

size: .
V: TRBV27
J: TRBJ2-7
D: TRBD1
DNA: TGTGCCAGCGGGGGACAGAACTACGAGCAGTACTTC
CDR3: CASGGQNYEQYF

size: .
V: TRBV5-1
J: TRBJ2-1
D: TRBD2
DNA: TGCGCCAGCAGCCCCCCGGGACTAGCGGGATCGTATGAGCAGTTCTTC
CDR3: CASSPPGLAGSYEQFF

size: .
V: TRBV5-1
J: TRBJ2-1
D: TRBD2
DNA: TGCGCCAGCAGCTTAAACGGGAGGGATGAGCAGTTCTTC
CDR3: CASSLNGRDEQFF

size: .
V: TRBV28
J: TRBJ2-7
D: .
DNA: TGTGCCAGCAGTCCTCCCGTGGGTGCCTACGAGCAGTACTTC
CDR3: CASSPPVGAYEQYF

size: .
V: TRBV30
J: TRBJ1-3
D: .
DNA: TGTGCCTGGTCCGACCCCAAAAACCCCCGGTGGACGTCTGGAAACACCATATATTTT
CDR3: CAWSDPKNPRWTSGNTIYF

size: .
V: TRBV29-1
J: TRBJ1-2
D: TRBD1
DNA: TGCAGCGTTGTTCCCGGACAGGCTACGCAGTATGGCTACACCTTC
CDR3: CSVVPGQATQYGYTF

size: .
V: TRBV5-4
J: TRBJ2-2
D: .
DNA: TGTGCCAGCAGCTTGGGTCTCGGGGAGCTGTTTTTT
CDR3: CASSLGLGELFF

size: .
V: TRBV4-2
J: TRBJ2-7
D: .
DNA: TGTGCCAGCAGCCAAGGATCGACGGAGAGCTCCTACGAGCAGTACTTC
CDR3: CASSQGSTESSYEQYF

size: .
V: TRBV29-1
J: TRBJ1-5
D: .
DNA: TGCAGCGTTCGGGAGCAGGCTGTTGGGCCCCAGCATTTT
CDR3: CSVREQAVGPQHF

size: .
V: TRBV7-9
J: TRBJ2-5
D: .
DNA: TGTGCCAGCAGCTTCTCCCTCGCTGAGACCCAGTACTTC
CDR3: CASSFSLAETQYF

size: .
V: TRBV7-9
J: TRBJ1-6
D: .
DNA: TGTGCCAGCAGCGCGCGTCCGGGGGCGAATTCACCCCTCCACTTT
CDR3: CASSARPGANSPLHF

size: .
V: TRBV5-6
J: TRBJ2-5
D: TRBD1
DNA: TGTGCCAGCAGCTTTGGCACAGGGGTTCAAGAGACCCAGTACTTC
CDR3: CASSFGTGVQETQYF

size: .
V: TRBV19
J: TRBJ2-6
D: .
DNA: TGTGCCAGTAGTATCGGCGGGTCTGGGGCCAACGTCCTGACTTTC
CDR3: CASSIGGSGANVLTF

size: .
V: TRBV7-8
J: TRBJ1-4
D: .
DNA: TGTGCCAGCAGCACATACAGGGTTCGCCGCGAAAAACTGTTTTTT
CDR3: CASSTYRVRREKLFF

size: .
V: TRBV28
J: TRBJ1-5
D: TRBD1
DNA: TGTGCCAGCAGTTTAGGGGCAGGGGGGTATAGCAATCAGCCCCAGCATTTT
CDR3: CASSLGAGGYSNQPQHF

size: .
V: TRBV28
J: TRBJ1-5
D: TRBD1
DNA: TGTGCCAGCAGTATTTCTTGGACAGGCGCGACCGGGCCCCAGCATTTT
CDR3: CASSISWTGATGPQHF

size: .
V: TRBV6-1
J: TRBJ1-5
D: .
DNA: TGTGCCAGCGGGTTGCTAAATAGCAATCAGCCCCAGCATTTT
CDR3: CASGLLNSNQPQHF

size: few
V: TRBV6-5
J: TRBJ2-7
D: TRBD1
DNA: TGTGCCACCCGGGACAGGCACTACGAGCAGTACTTC
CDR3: CATRDRHYEQYF

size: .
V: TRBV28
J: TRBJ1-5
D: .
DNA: TGTGCCAGCAGCCTCGACCCTAGCAATCAGCCCCAGCATTTT
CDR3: CASSLDPSNQPQHF

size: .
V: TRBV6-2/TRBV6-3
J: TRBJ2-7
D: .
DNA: TGTGCCAGCAGTTACTCATCACAGGGCCTCGAGCAGTACTTC
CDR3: CASSYSSQGLEQYF

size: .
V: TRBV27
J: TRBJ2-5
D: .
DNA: TGTGCCAGCAGTTTAGGGCCCGGATTGGGGACCCAGTACTTC
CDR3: CASSLGPGLGTQYF

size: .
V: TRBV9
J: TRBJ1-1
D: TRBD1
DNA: TGTGCCAGCAGCGCGACAGGGGGTGTCACTGAAGCTTTCTTT
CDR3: CASSATGGVTEAFF

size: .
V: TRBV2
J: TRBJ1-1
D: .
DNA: TGTGCCAGCAGTGAAACAGACGAGGATGAAGCTTTCTTT
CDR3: CASSETDEDEAFF

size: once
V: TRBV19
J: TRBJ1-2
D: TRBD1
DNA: TGTGCCAGTAGTTCCTCCGGGACAGGGGGCGCGATCTATGGCTACACCTTC
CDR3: CASSSSGTGGAIYGYTF

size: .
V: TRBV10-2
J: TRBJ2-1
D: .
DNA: TGCGCCAGCAAAAGGGCGGGGAACAATGAGCAGTTCTTC
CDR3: CASKRAGNNEQFF

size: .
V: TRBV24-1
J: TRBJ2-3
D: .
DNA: TGTGCCACCAGTGAACGGACAGATACGCAGTATTTT
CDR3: CATSERTDTQYF

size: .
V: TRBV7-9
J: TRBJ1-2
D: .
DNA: TGTGCCAGCAGCCCAACAGGGCGAGGGGACTATGGCTACACCTTC
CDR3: CASSPTGRGDYGYTF

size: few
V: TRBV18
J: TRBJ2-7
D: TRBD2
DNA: TGTGCCAGCTCACCAGGCCTAGCGGGAGAGCAGTACTTC
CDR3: CASSPGLAGEQYF

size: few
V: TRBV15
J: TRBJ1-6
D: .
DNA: TGTGCCACCAGCAGAGCCCTTACAGGAGACAATTCACCCCTCCACTTT
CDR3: CATSRALTGDNSPLHF

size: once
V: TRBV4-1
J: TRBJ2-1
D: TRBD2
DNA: TGCGCCAGCAGCCTTCTGGCGGGGGGGCCGGTGAATGAGCAGTTCTTC
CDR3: CASSLLAGGPVNEQFF

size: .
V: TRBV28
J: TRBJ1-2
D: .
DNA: TGTGCCAGCAGTTTTATTTATGGCTACACCTTC
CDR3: CASSFIYGYTF

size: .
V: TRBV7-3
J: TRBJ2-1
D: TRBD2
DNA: TGTGCCAGCAGCTCGACTAGCGGGAGCTATGAGCAGTTCTTC
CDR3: CASSSTSGSYEQFF

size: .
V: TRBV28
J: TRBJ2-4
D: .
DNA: TGTGCCAGCAGTTTAGCCAGACACTTAGCCAAAAACATTCAGTACTTC
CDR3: CASSLARHLAKNIQYF

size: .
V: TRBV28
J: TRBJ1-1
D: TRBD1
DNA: TGTGCCAGCAGTAATGGACAGGCATTAGAAGCTTTCTTT
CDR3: CASSNGQALEAFF

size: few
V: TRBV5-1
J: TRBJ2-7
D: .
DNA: TGCGCCAGGAGGCACAACGAGCAGTACTTC
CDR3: CARRHNEQYF

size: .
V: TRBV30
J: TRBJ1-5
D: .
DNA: TGTGCCTGGAGTCGATATCCTCAGCCCCAGCATTTT
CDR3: CAWSRYPQPQHF

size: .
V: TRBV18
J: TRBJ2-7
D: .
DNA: TGTGCCAGCTCACTGCAGGACCGGGCCAACGAGCAGTACTTC
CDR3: CASSLQDRANEQYF

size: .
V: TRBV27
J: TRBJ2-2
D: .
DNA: TGTGCCAGCAGTTTATACAAAACCGGGGAGCTGTTTTTT
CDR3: CASSLYKTGELFF

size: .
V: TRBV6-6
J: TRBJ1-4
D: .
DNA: TGTGCCAGCAGTTCCACAGGGATAAATGAAAAACTGTTTTTT
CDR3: CASSSTGINEKLFF

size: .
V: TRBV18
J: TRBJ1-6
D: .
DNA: TGTGCCAGCTCACCTGCGGGGGATAGGAATTCACCCCTCCACTTT
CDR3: CASSPAGDRNSPLHF

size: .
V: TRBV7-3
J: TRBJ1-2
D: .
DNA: TGTGCCAGCAGCTTAGAATTCAGTCCCTATGGCTACACCTTC
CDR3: CASSLEFSPYGYTF

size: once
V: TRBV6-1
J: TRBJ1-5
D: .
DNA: TGTGCCAGCAGTGAACTTGGGAGGGACAATCAGCCCCAGCATTTT
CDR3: CASSELGRDNQPQHF

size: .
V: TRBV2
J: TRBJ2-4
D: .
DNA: TGTGCCAGCGGAATAGTTCGCACCCTACAAAACATTCAGTACTTC
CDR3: CASGIVRTLQNIQYF

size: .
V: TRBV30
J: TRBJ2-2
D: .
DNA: TGTGCCTTTGGATGGCGGGTGAACACCGGGGAGCTGTTTTTT
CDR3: CAFGWRVNTGELFF

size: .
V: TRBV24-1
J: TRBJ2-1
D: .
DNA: TGTGCCACCAGTCCTCCAGGGTCCTACAATGAGCAGTTCTTC
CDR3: CATSPPGSYNEQFF

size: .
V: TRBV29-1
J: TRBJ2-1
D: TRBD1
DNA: TGCAGCGTTGATTCGGGACAGCGCTACAATGAGCAGTTCTTC
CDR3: CSVDSGQRYNEQFF

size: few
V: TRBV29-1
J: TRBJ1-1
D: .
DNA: TGCAGCGCCCTAGGGTTTGGGAACACTGAAGCTTTCTTT
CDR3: CSALGFGNTEAFF